This T cell receptor beta chain was documented in a study of T cells in Graves' hyperthyroidism and ophthalmopathy (dated by TCRdb to the late 2010s). A note on the overall study: Peripheral blood samples were taken at initial diagnosis, before any treatment was given. After sampling, hyperthyroidism patients received methimazole starting at 30 mg daily, and ophthalmopathy patients received high-dose intravenous methylprednisolone. Whether ophthalmopathy could be predicted prospectively was tested in an independent validation cohort made up of 18 to 20 hyperthyroidism patients plus 17 patients who later progressed to ophthalmopathy. In more than 5 Graves' hyperthyroidism patients, the study also compared T-cell repertoires from thyroid tissue with T-cell repertoires from blood. The roughly 90 discovery patients were divided at random into training and test sets in a 7:3 ratio. The paper describes TCR Vbeta CDR3 sequencing of some 130 peripheral blood samples, made up of 43 ophthalmopathy patients, roughly 72 hyperthyroidism patients and some 17 progressor patients. To identify distinguishing TCR V-J signatures, a discovery cohort of 95 to 100 patients was used, comprising 40 to 45 with Graves' ophthalmopathy and around 60 with stable Graves' hyperthyroidism. Findings and caveats that apply to the study as a whole: Blood samples also contained most of the expanded thyroid clonotypes (frequency above 0.001), which suggests that blood repertoires may reflect thyroid immune responses. No statistical method was used to fix the sample size in advance, and group allocation was not hidden from the investigators. In cross-validation, a model built on a 13 V-J signature told ophthalmopathy apart from stable hyperthyroidism with approximately 90% sensitivity and roughly 81% specificity, and in testing the same model reached 80%/75%. During validation, the model predicted progression to ophthalmopathy a median of approximately 6 months ahead of onset, with approximately 71% sensitivity and roughly 72% specificity.

This clonotype was counted many times. The target of this receptor is not known. No clone much larger than this one lies a single base away; base qualities are absent. Looking up the germline V gene (reference sequence) yields CDR1 DFQATT and CDR2 SNEGSKA. Spanning cysteine to phenylalanine, the CDR3 consists of 14 amino acids. The entry retains the CDR3 DNA only, 42 bases that are in frame from base 1. Unmatched junction bases come to 2, with V trimmed by 3 bases and J by 4 bases. Moderately to severely active disease, a Clinical Activity Score of at least 3, a NOSPECS grade of at least 4, and a duration under 3 months were present in ophthalmopathy patients. Patients with uncontrolled infections, other autoimmune diseases, pregnancy or lactation were excluded. Diagnoses were based on clinical symptoms, serum thyroxine and TRAb, thyroid ultrasound and orbital computed tomography. PBMCs were isolated from about 10 ml of fresh peripheral blood by Ficoll-Paque density gradient centrifugation. Total RNA was extracted using Trizol reagent, and RNA quality was assessed on an Agilent 2100 Bioanalyzer.

TCR beta CDR3 regions were amplified from RNA transcripts. A first-round RT-PCR of the TCR CDR3 used the HTBI primer set with the Qiagen OneStep RT-PCR kit. Libraries were constructed in a second round of multiplex PCR, after which size selection and purification were carried out. Sequencing of the libraries was done on an Illumina HiSeq2000 using paired-end 100 bp reads. Regarding the original processing steps: SOAPnuke was used to process the raw data, with reads discarded if the reads contained adapters or uncalled bases, had a mean Phred below 15, or lacked an exact constant-primer or identifier match. High-quality paired reads were merged with COPE v1.2.5, and unique nucleotide sequences were defined as clonotypes. MiTCR v1.1 was used to align the clonotypes against IMGT TRBV, TRBD and TRBJ reference segments. The analysis included only V-J combinations with a frequency above 0.0001, which together covered 99% to 99.2% of the repertoires. The TCS score was defined as F50 (clonal expansion) divided by E x V (chaos), with BLOSUM62-based TCRdist calculated between CDR3 peptides within each V-J. Welch's t-statistics and random forest reduced 500 to 550 V-J features to 13, which were used in a naive Bayes classifier (R e1071). TCRdb passed the public sequencing reads through fastp at Q25 and MiXCR, retaining productive beta sequences. Each entry is one CDR3 protein sequence, shown with its most common DNA and genes. Clone size and V and J calls follow TCRdb, not the original study. Here the sample has fewer than 650,000 distinct CDR3 sequences; 12% to 15% occur a single time. The top ten hold around 7% of the sample.

The receptor was isolated from a woman under 30 with Graves' ophthalmopathy. The sequencing sample was made of blood. The rearranged segments are TRBV20-1 and TRBJ2-1; TRBD2 agrees with 11 junctional bases. The DNA sequence is given as TGCAGTGCTAGGGGACTAGCGGTTTACAATGAGCAGTTCTTC. The resulting protein is CSARGLAVYNEQFF.